This T cell receptor (beta chain) was sequenced for a study of immune cell composition in non-small cell lung cancer. Notes on this clone: Antigen: not known.

The CDR3 consists of 12 residues. Between the trimmed V and J ends, which lost 1 base and 12 bases, there was a span of 7 bases. Germline assignment: CDR1 SEHNR and CDR2 FQNEAQ (reference sequence). Study conclusions and caveats: Tumour-associated clones >0.5% occurred in roughly 30% of adenocarcinomas, about three quarters of squamous. Tumour TCR-beta clonality showed no significant link to smoking pack-years.

Generated by immunoSEQ multiplex PCR, the TCRdb table keeps only in-frame clones and is missing some. The sample has 4,000 or so clones; 70% to 85% are singletons. This sequence joins TRBV7-9 and TRBJ2-6; D call uncertain. The receptor's source is a human donor with non-small cell lung cancer. Sequenced: lung tumor tissue. The CDR3, as DNA: TGTGCCAGCAGCTTAGGTGAAGCCGTCCTGACTTTC. It translates to CASSLGEAVLTF.